Below, 9 T cell receptor beta chains from the same sample are listed, as sequenced in a study of siplizumab effects on memory and regulatory T cells. This table comes from immunoSEQ multiplex PCR, and its TCRdb copy is limited to in-frame clones, with some not included. The sample has fewer than 110,000 clones, about nine tenths seen once. The sequenced sample consisted of non-Treg CD4+ T cells sorted from blood. The receptor set was obtained from a human donor in good health.

The chain couples TRBV11-2 to TRBJ1-1; D unclear. The CDR3 is 14 amino acids. Between the trimmed V and J ends, which lost 2 bases and 4 bases, there was a span of 11 bases. CDR1 is SGHAT and CDR2 is FQNNGV in the germline V gene. The CDR3 nucleotides read TGTGCCAGCAGCTTATCCGGACGGGGCACTGAAGCTTTCTTT. It translates to CASSLSGRGTEAFF.

V usage is TRBV19 and J usage is TRBJ1-2; D is unresolved. The CDR3 covers 13 residues. Trimming took 3 bases from V and 6 from J, leaving 11 bases between them. Germline values: CDR1 LNHDA, CDR2 SQIVND (reference sequence). The CDR3 DNA reads TGTGCCAGTAGTATCACGGACCGGAATGGCTACACCTTC. It encodes CASSITDRNGYTF.

The rearrangement uses TRBV4-1 and TRBJ1-2; D remains unclear. The CDR3 covers 15 residues. Germline CDR1 MGHRA, CDR2 YSYEKL. Deletions cut 4 bases from V and 1 base from J, with 13 bases between. The CDR3 DNA reads TGCGCCAGCAGCCCCCAGGTGGAGGGTAACTATGGCTACACCTTC. Translation gives CASSPQVEGNYGYTF.

The V gene is TRBV2, the J gene TRBJ1-1, with 8 nucleotides matching TRBD1. V shed 6 bases and J 6 bases; nucleotides not matched to a gene: 6. The CDR3 loop spans 13 amino acids. Germline CDR1 SNHLY, CDR2 FYNNEI. CDR3 sequence: CASRIGQGSEAFF. CDR3 sequence (DNA): TGTGCCAGCAGGATTGGACAGGGCTCTGAAGCTTTCTTT.

The chain combines TRBV7-2 with TRBJ2-5; 9 bases are shared with TRBD1. Judging by the DNA end, TRBJ2-7 fits better; the J call may be wrong. Germline values: CDR1 SGHTA, CDR2 FQGNSA. This CDR3 comprises 15 residues. The CDR3 loop is CASSFDRGAFYEQYF. In DNA form, the CDR3 reads TGTGCCAGCAGCTTCGACAGGGGGGCCTTTTACGAGCAGTACTTC.

The CDR3: CASSSRDRSEKLFF. In DNA form, the CDR3 reads TGTGCCAGTAGTAGCCGGGACAGGTCTGAAAAACTGTTTTTT. The V call is TRBV19, the J call TRBJ1-4; 8 bases fit TRBD1. The ends lost 4 bases at V and 7 bases at J; junction bases unmatched: 5. Germline-derived CDR1 and CDR2 are LNHDA and SQIVND (reference sequence). The CDR3 sequence is 14 residues long.

The rearrangement joins TRBV10-2 to TRBJ1-1; D not resolved. V gave up 2 bases and J gave up 4 bases, with 11 bases separating them. From germline, CDR1 is WSHSY and CDR2 SAAADI. The CDR3 contains 14 residues. This CDR3 reads CASSERFLGTEAFF. The CDR3 coding sequence is TGCGCCAGCAGTGAGAGGTTTCTGGGCACTGAAGCTTTCTTT.

The rearrangement links TRBV9 to TRBJ2-7; TRBD2 matches at 7 bases. The junction had 5 bases not matched to a gene; V was cut back by 0 bases and J by 2 bases. The V gene's germline CDR1 is SGDLS and CDR2 YYNGEE. The CDR3 spans 15 residues. The CDR3 loop reads CASSVDGLDTYEQYF. The CDR3 nucleotides are TGTGCCAGCAGCGTAGACGGACTAGATACCTACGAGCAGTACTTC. The full variable domain, with the rest looked up from reference TRBV9 and TRBJ2-7, is DSGVTQTPKHLITATGQRVTLRCSPRSGDLSVYWYQQSLDQGLQFLIQYYNGEERAKGNILERFSAQQFPDLHSELNLSSLELGDSALYFCASSVDGLDTYEQYFGPGTRLTVT.

The chain recombines TRBV28 with TRBJ2-7, with 7 bases identical to TRBD1. The CDR3 extends over 17 amino acids. Germline V gene data show CDR1 as MDHEN and CDR2 as SYDVKM. Trimming at V came to 4 bases and at J to 9 bases, leaving 21 bases not matched to a gene. CDR3 DNA: TGTGCCAGCAGTTCCCAATCCCCGGGACAGAGCCTAATGGGGCAGTACTTC. Translation gives CASSSQSPGQSLMGQYF.